These 10 T cell receptor beta chains came from one sample sequenced in a study of blood T cell repertoires in COVID-19. Assay used: immunoSEQ multiplex PCR; TCRdb lists only in-frame clones, some missing. The profile shows some 47,000 clones, under 90% of them singletons. Sequences were obtained from peripheral blood. The receptors were sampled from a human donor in a cohort sampled during active COVID-19.

The chain combines TRBV5-5 with TRBJ2-1, with TRBD1 matching 7 bases. V gave up 1 base and J gave up 15 bases; unmatched junction bases: 10. This CDR3 comprises 13 residues. Germline V gene data show CDR1 as SGHKS and CDR2 as YYEKEE (reference sequence). CDR3 amino acids: CASSLTGAGNRFF. The CDR3 DNA reads as TGTGCCAGCAGCTTGACAGGGGCGGGCAATCGGTTCTTC.

The chain carries TRBV7-2 and TRBJ1-6, with D maybe TRBD1 (6 bases). Germline V gene lookup returns CDR1 SGHTA and CDR2 FQGNSA. The V end was cut by 1 base, the J end by 7 bases, with 14 bases between. The length of the CDR3 is 16 residues. CDR3 sequence: CASSLETGRQNSPLHF. The CDR3 DNA reads TGTGCCAGCAGCTTAGAAACAGGGCGTCAGAATTCACCCCTCCACTTT.

Concerning this clone: The conserved phenylalanine or tryptophan normally closing the CDR3 is absent here, so this likely arose from a read error. The limits of the CDR3 on the DNA are not certain, so only TCRdb's listed CDR3 is given. V gene TRBV15 combines with J gene TRBJ2-7; the table's D call TRBD2 went unverified against the DNA. The CDR3 region is 13 residues in length, termini included. Germline V lookup: CDR1 LNHNV, CDR2 YYDKDF (reference sequence). The CDR3 sequence is CATSRQNSMTSGN.

The CDR3 region is CSASYGPNQPQHF. The CDR3, as DNA: TGCAGTGCTAGTTATGGCCCCAATCAGCCCCAGCATTTT. V and J are TRBV20-1 and TRBJ1-5; D gene unclear. Germline-derived CDR1 and CDR2 are DFQATT and SNEGSKA (reference sequence). V lost 3 bases and J lost 3, with 9 bases in between. This CDR3 contains 13 residues.

The chain combines TRBV27 with TRBJ2-3; the match to TRBD2 covers 7 bases. Germline-derived CDR1 and CDR2 are MNHEY and SMNVEV (reference sequence). The CDR3 totals 15 residues. J lost 3 bases, V lost 3 bases, and 6 bases had no gene match. The CDR3 DNA reads TGTGCCAGCAGTTTTAACCCGGGGGGAACAGATACGCAGTATTTT. Translation gives CASSFNPGGTDTQYF.

The chain links TRBV7-6 to TRBJ2-3, with no clear D. Germline V gene data show CDR1 as SGHVS and CDR2 as FNYEAQ. This CDR3 is 15 amino acids long. The V and J ends lost 5 bases and 2 bases respectively, with 14 bases between them. The CDR3 nucleotides read TGTGCCAGCAGCCCTATGGGCCTTATCACAGATACGCAGTATTTT. Protein product: CASSPMGLITDTQYF.

The J gene is TRBJ2-7, the V gene TRBV7-9, with TRBD2 identical over 11 bases. Trimming cost V 1 base and J 2 bases; bases outside gene matches: 1. Germline V gene lookup returns CDR1 SEHNR and CDR2 FQNEAQ (reference sequence). The CDR3 consists of 15 residues. CDR3 nucleotide sequence: TGTGCCAGCAGCTTAGTACTAGCGGGGGCCTACGAGCAGTACTTC. It specifies CASSLVLAGAYEQYF.

The V call is TRBV5-6, the J call TRBJ1-6, with 7 bases fitting TRBD1. Germline V CDR1 and CDR2: SGHDT, YYEEEE. The V gene end was trimmed by 0 bases and the J gene end by 12 bases; junction bases not matched to a gene: 12. This CDR3 is built from 16 residues. Here the CDR3 DNA reads TGTGCCAGCAGCTTGGCCTCGTTTGGGACAGCTGGACCCCTCCACTTT. Its translation: CASSLASFGTAGPLHF.

The rearrangement links TRBV30 to TRBJ1-1; 12 bases are a match to TRBD1. The CDR3 covers 20 residues. Germline CDR1 reads GTSNPN; CDR2 reads SVGIG (reference sequence). V was clipped by 0 bases and J by 5 bases; unmatched bases: 19. Here the CDR3 DNA reads TGTGCCTGGAGTGTACCGCGATCGACCGGGACAGGGGGCTTGGATACTGAAGCTTTCTTT. Translating it yields CAWSVPRSTGTGGLDTEAFF.

The chain has TRBV28 and TRBJ1-5; 8 bases fit TRBD1. Germline V gives CDR1 MDHEN, CDR2 SYDVKM. This CDR3 comprises 14 residues. The junction had 5 bases not matched to a gene; V was cut back by 4 bases and J by 6 bases. CDR3 loop: CASSWQGARQPQHF. DNA for the CDR3: TGTGCCAGCAGTTGGCAGGGGGCACGTCAGCCCCAGCATTTT.